Described below is a single T cell receptor (beta chain) sequence and its context. This clone occurred once. Its specific antigen is unknown. No base-level quality is on record; no much larger clone is a single base apart. Genomic DNA was extracted from sorted cells with the QIAGEN DNeasy Blood and Tissue Kit for TCRbeta CDR3 sequencing. Through immunoSEQ, high-throughput TCRbeta CDR3 sequencing was done commercially, including PCR amplification with internal controls and bias correction. The study's processing was this. Unique productive TCRbeta sequences were defined by CDR3 nucleotide sequence where primers matched, otherwise by CDR3 amino acid sequence with Vbeta and Jbeta genes. A sequence counted as donor-reactive if, in CFSE-low cells, the sequence had a frequency of at least 0.01% and was expanded at least 5-fold compared with unstimulated cells. Repertoire divergence was quantified by Jensen-Shannon divergence calculated from the top 100 TCRbeta sequences ranked by frequency. For any sample with multiple sequencing runs, sorting error was corrected in each run separately before the runs were pooled. Drawn from immuneACCESS, this table holds only the in-frame rearrangements with V and J called that TCRdb kept. Clones are partly lost; checked studies trace under half to an unresolved V gene and leave the rest unexplained. Clonal size and the V and J genes are those of that table, whereas D and trimming came from the DNA. The table for this sample lists 35,000 to 50,000 clones; roughly 95% of them were counted only once. Of the sample, approximately 0.41% is held by the ten largest clones.

The sample is drawn from a study of Tregs in tolerant kidney transplant recipients (dated by TCRdb to the late 2010s). Broadly, across the study: Other Treg samples came from an approximately 3-day mixed lymphocyte reaction with belatacept, some followed by an approximately 5-day donor restimulation, before sorting recipient CD4+CD25+CD127- cells. During sorting of primary belatacept mixed lymphocyte reaction cultures, recipient cells were distinguished from donor cells with antibodies. The study applied TCRbeta sequencing to find donor-specific regulatory T cells before combined kidney and bone marrow transplantation and then followed those same cells after transplant. Several methods of expanding Tregs specific for an allogeneic donor were compared by TCRbeta repertoire sequencing in a few healthy controls. Beyond this particular receptor, the publication reports: Expanding Tregs with activated donor B cells appeared to identify the most biologically relevant and donor-specific TCRbeta repertoire. The study was limited by small patient numbers, and the findings need validation in larger populations and under other immunosuppression protocols. Biological reproducibility was not directly assessed, although technical replication error appeared to be minimal.

Its CDR3 holds 18 amino acids, cysteine through phenylalanine. The DNA shown is the 54-base CDR3, in frame from base 1. For CDR1 and CDR2, the germline V gene (reference sequence) lists SEHNR and FQNEAQ. V is cut by 7 bases and J by 0 bases, and the space between the germline ends is 21 bases. Healthy control blood was obtained either as purchased buffy coats or from healthy volunteers. Healthy control blood was separated into PBMCs by Ficoll density gradient and cryopreserved, and patient PBMCs were collected both before and after transplant. This TCR derives from a human donor in good health. This sequence uses TRBV7-9 and TRBJ2-2; TRBD2 is a possible D gene, resting on 6 matching bases. The source material was Tregs from blood cultured with allogeneic cells. The CDR3: CASILAWLGKSNTGELFF. The DNA sequence is TGTGCCAGCATTCTAGCGTGGCTAGGAAAATCGAACACCGGGGAGCTGTTTTTT.